This T cell receptor beta chain comes out of a study of spatial heterogeneity in lung cancer. TCRdb called the 5' RACE reads again in MiXCR, with one record for every CDR3 protein. The table records roughly 7,000 distinct CDR3 sequences, 11% to 15% of them present only once. Sample time point: sample taken at primary tumor resection. The sample holds many counts of this clonotype. Its antigen remains unknown. The CDR3 consists of 13 residues. CDR1 is MDHEN and CDR2 is SYDVKM in the germline V gene. Trimming stripped 10 bases from V and 4 bases from J, with 14 bases between. Regarding the study as a whole: One measure, the expanded intratumoral alpha and beta TCR count, tracked tumor mutation counts.

The V call is TRBV28, the J call TRBJ2-1, with D possibly called TRBD1 or TRBD2 (5 bases each). This TCR came from a female donor with early-stage non-small cell lung cancer. The material sequenced was lung tumor tissue, taken at surgery. For the CDR3, the DNA is TGTGCCACCAAACCGAGGGGTTACAATGAGCAGTTCTTC. This gives the protein CATKPRGYNEQFF.